This T cell receptor (beta chain) was captured by sequencing in a study of cytomegalovirus exposure and HLA in healthy donors. Study-level background: In a previous analysis, 117 million unique TCR beta sequences were found from 150 million to 200 million T cells.

Primers for the PCR totalled 60 Vbeta and 13 Jbeta. Sequenced by immunoSEQ multiplex PCR; TCRdb stores in-frame clones only, minus some. Among about 43,000 clones listed, around 60% were seen once. CDR3 length: 16 amino acids. V gave up 5 bases and J gave up 4 bases; unmatched junction bases: 14. CDR1 and CDR2 from the germline V gene are SGHAT and FQNNGV. The sample taken for sequencing was PBMCs. This chain connects TRBV11-2 to TRBJ2-7; 7 bases match TRBD1. The sequence came from a man aged 60 to 75 in good health and CMV-seropositive. The CDR3 loop reads CASSPIAGTVKYEQYF. The CDR3 coding sequence is TGTGCCAGCAGCCCCATAGCCGGGACAGTCAAATACGAGCAGTACTTC.